The sequence of this TCR beta chain was determined in a study of blood T cell repertoires in COVID-19 (dated by TCRdb to the early 2020s). Broadly, across the study: Collaborator samples came from the United States, Italy and Spain and covered acute and convalescent phases of COVID-19. The repertoires were made available in a free public database intended to serve as a resource for research on the immune response to SARS-CoV-2. The material from the prospective study consisted of cDNA or gDNA derived from T cells, B-cell-depleted T cells, or PBMCs. The samples were drawn from the first 160 participants of the ongoing ImmuneRACE study and from some 1,300 subjects provided by 6 global collaborators. Subjects who had been exposed to COVID-19, were actively infected with it, or had recovered from it provided the deeply sampled blood TCRbeta repertoires that made up the dataset. A de-identified subject ID, COVID-19 status, age in years and sex were almost always included in the sample metadata. Where available, HLA class I and class II types were taken from metadata supplied by the sample provider and were not determined by assay-based typing.

In the prospective study, participants were 18 to 89 years old, resided in 24 geographic areas of the United States, and were enrolled through a virtual design. In the prospective study, participants were assigned to cohorts based on the clinical history participants reported in a screening survey and a study questionnaire. Exposed participants had been in contact, within 2 weeks of entering the study, with a person who had a PCR-confirmed or clinician-diagnosed case of COVID-19. In the prospective study, whole blood, serum and a nasopharyngeal or oropharyngeal swab were collected from each participant by mobile phlebotomists. Participants in the prospective study had the option to provide additional blood draws and questionnaires over a roughly 2-month period. Prospective study blood samples were shipped either frozen or at room temperature before DNA extraction. What the research found in general, with its limitations: How much clinical and demographic metadata was included differed by source and by participant, and the metadata was provided uncurated.

There are 14 amino acids in the CDR3, from cysteine to phenylalanine inclusive. Solely the CDR3 DNA is kept, with 42 bases framed from the first base. V trim: 6 bases; J trim: 5 bases; unmatched bases: 7. For CDR1 and CDR2, the germline V gene (reference sequence) lists WNHNN and SYGVQD. TCRbeta CDR3 regions were amplified from genomic DNA using the immunoSEQ Assay, a bias-controlled multiplex PCR. The authors' pipeline ran thus. Within the assay, amplification of reference gene primers was used to estimate how many nucleated cells each sample contained. Sequence reads were collapsed and filtered to measure the absolute abundance of every unique TCRbeta CDR3 rearrangement. For each sample, productive Simpson clonality was calculated by taking the square root of Simpson's diversity index across productive rearrangements. The table was pulled from immuneACCESS by TCRdb, which kept in-frame rearrangements only. Such tables lose some clones; where checked, under half of the loss comes from unresolved V genes, and the rest has no known cause. That table gives V, J and clone size, and the DNA gave D and trimming. The sample profile shows 150,000 or so clones; roughly 84% of them were found once. The ten biggest clones cover under 7% of the sample.

This clone was seen just once. Its binding antigen is unknown. One base away there is no much larger clone; base qualities are not given. The sample was PBMCs or T cells enriched from blood (not recorded which). The V gene is TRBV10-1 and the J gene is TRBJ2-5; TRBD1 aligns with 9 central bases. The clonotype was recovered from a woman in her 50s who had been exposed to COVID-19. The nucleotide sequence reads as follows: TGCGCCAGCAGGTACAGGGGGCAGGGGGAGACCCAGTACTTC. It encodes CASRYRGQGETQYF.